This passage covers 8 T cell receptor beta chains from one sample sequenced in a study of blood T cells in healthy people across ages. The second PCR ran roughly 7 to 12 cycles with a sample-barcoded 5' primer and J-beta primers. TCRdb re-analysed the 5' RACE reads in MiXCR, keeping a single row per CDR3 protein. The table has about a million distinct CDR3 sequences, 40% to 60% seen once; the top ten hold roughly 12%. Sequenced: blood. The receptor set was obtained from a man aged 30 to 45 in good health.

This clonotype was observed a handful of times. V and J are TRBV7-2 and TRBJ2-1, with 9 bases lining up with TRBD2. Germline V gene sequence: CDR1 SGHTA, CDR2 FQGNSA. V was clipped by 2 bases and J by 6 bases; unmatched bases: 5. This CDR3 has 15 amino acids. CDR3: CASSLQAGGSNEQFF. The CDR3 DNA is TGTGCCAGCAGCTTACAAGCGGGGGGCTCCAATGAGCAGTTCTTC.

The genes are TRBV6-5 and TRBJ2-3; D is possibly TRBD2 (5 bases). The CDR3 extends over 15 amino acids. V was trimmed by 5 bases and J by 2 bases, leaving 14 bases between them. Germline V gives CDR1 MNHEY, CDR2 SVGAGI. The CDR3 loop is CASSAGRWDTDTQYF. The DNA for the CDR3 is TGTGCCAGCAGTGCGGGTCGATGGGACACAGATACGCAGTATTTT.

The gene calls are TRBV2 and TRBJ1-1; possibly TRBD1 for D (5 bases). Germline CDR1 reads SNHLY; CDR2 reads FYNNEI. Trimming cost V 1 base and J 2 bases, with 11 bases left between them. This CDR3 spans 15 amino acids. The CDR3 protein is CASSEVTGRNTEAFF. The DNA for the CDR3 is TGTGCCAGCAGTGAAGTAACAGGAAGAAACACTGAAGCTTTCTTT.

The CDR3 DNA follows: TGTGCCAGCAGCTTGTTCGGGCGGGGAGAATCACCCCTCCACTTT. It codes for CASSLFGRGESPLHF. The chain recombines TRBV5-6 with TRBJ1-6; D gene unclear. V lost 1 base to trimming and J lost 10 bases, with 15 bases between them. The CDR3 extends over 15 amino acids. Germline assignment: CDR1 SGHDT and CDR2 YYEEEE. The complete variable domain, with remaining parts taken from reference TRBV5-6 and TRBJ1-6, reads DAGVTQSPTHLIKTRGQQVTLRCSPKSGHDTVSWYQQALGQGPQFIFQYYEEEERQRGNFPDRFSGHQFPNYSSELNVNALLLGDSALYLCASSLFGRGESPLHFGNGTRLTVT.

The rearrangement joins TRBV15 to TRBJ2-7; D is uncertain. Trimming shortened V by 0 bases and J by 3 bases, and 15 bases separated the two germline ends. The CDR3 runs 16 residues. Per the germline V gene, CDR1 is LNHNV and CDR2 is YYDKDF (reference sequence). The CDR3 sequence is CATSRESRTDHYEQYF. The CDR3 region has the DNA TGTGCCACCAGCAGAGAGAGTCGAACAGACCACTACGAGCAGTACTTC. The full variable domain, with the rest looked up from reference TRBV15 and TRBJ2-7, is DAMVIQNPRYQVTQFGKPVTLSCSQTLNHNVMYWYQQKSSQAPKLLFHYYDKDFNNEADTPDNFQSRRPNTSFCFLDIRSPGLGDTAMYLCATSRESRTDHYEQYFGPGTRLTVT.

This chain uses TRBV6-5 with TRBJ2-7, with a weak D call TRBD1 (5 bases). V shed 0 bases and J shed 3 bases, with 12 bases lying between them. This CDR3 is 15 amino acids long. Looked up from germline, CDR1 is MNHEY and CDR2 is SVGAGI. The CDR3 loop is CASSYSRQPLYEQYF. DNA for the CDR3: TGTGCCAGCAGTTACTCGAGACAGCCGCTCTACGAGCAGTACTTC.

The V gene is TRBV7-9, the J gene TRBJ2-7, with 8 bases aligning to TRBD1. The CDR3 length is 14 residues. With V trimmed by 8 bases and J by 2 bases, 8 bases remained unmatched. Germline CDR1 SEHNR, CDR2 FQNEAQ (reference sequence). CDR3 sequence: CASGSQGATYEQYF. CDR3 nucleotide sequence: TGTGCCAGCGGATCCCAGGGGGCTACCTACGAGCAGTACTTC. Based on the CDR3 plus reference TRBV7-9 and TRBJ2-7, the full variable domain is DTGVSQNPRHKITKRGQNVTFRCDPISEHNRLYWYRQTLGQGPEFLTYFQNEAQLEKSRLLSDRFSAERPKGSFSTLEIQRTEQGDSAMYLCASGSQGATYEQYFGPGTRLTVT.

CDR3 amino acids: CASMPLSRSTPEAFF. CDR3 DNA sequence: TGTGCCAGCATGCCTCTATCAAGGTCCACGCCTGAAGCTTTCTTT. This rearrangement joins TRBV6-1 to TRBJ1-1; D not resolved. Germline V gives CDR1 MNHNS, CDR2 SASEGT. The CDR3 covers 15 residues. V was cut by 7 bases and J by 6 bases, with 21 bases left in between.